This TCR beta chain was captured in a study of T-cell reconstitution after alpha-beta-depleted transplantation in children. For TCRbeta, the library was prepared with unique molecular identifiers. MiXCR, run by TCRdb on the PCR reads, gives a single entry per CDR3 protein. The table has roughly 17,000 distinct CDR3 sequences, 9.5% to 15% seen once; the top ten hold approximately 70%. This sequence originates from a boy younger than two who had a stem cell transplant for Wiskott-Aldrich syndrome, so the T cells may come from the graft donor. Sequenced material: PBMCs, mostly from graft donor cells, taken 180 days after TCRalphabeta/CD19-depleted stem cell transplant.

CDR3 DNA: TGCGCCAGCAGCTGGGGGGGACAGCAAGCTTTCTTT. Translation: CASSWGGQQAFF. The rearrangement joins TRBV5-1 to TRBJ1-1, with 7 positions matching TRBD1. The CDR3 runs 12 residues. The ends lost 3 bases at V and 9 bases at J; junction bases unmatched: 5. Per the germline V gene, CDR1 is SGHRS and CDR2 is YFSETQ.